Below are 19 T cell receptor beta chains sequenced from a single sample in a study of identical twins. TCRdb re-derived calls from the 5' RACE reads in MiXCR, one entry per CDR3 protein. The sample shows around 530,000 distinct CDR3 sequences, roughly 15% of them seen only once. This sample was shared with a second study, whose subject was yellow fever vaccine responses in identical twins.

Sequencing was done on a sample of CD4+ T cells sorted from blood. Every receptor here comes from a woman under 30 in good health.

This sequence joins TRBV29-1 and TRBJ2-2, with TRBD2 identical over 9 bases. Germline V lookup: CDR1 SQVTM, CDR2 ANQGSEA. V lost 7 bases to trimming and J lost 4 bases; unmatched junction nucleotides: 1. The CDR3 is 12 amino acids. The CDR3 protein is CSGGGGTGELFF. The DNA of the CDR3 is TGCAGCGGCGGGGGGGGCACCGGGGAGCTGTTTTTT.

This clonotype has ten or more counts. This rearrangement joins TRBV5-1 to TRBJ2-2; possibly TRBD1 for D (6 bases). CDR1 and CDR2 from the germline V gene are SGHRS and YFSETQ. V was cut by 4 bases and J by 0 bases, with 10 bases left in between. The CDR3 spans 15 residues. The chain's CDR3 is CASSQDRANTGELFF. CDR3 nucleotide sequence: TGCGCCAGCAGCCAGGACAGAGCGAACACCGGGGAGCTGTTTTTT.

This clonotype was detected only a few times. V usage is TRBV10-3 and J usage is TRBJ2-5, with 7 positions matching TRBD1. Germline V lookup: CDR1 ENHRY, CDR2 SYGVKD. This CDR3 has 15 amino acids. Trimming at V came to 8 bases and at J to 1 base, leaving 10 bases not matched to a gene. CDR3 in amino acids: CAIGDRPGLQETQYF. CDR3 nucleotides: TGTGCCATCGGGGACAGACCGGGCCTCCAAGAGACCCAGTACTTC.

This clonotype came up a few times. The chain has TRBV5-1 and TRBJ2-1; D not certain. The CDR3 loop spans 15 amino acids. V lost 4 bases and J 0 bases, leaving 11 bases between the germline ends. CDR1 and CDR2 from the germline V gene are SGHRS and YFSETQ. The CDR3 nucleotides are TGCGCCAGCAGCGTAGATGGGAACTCCTACAATGAGCAGTTCTTC. Residues: CASSVDGNSYNEQFF.

The chain is built from TRBV4-1 and TRBJ2-1, with a possible D match to TRBD2 (6 bases). V was cut by 1 base and J by 0 bases, with 16 bases left in between. This CDR3 region has 18 residues. Germline CDR1 MGHRA, CDR2 YSYEKL. The CDR3 sequence: CASSQGSSGLSSYNEQFF. The CDR3 nucleotides are TGCGCCAGCAGCCAAGGGTCGAGCGGGCTAAGCTCCTACAATGAGCAGTTCTTC.

This chain links TRBV12-3 or TRBV12-4 with TRBJ2-5; perhaps D is TRBD1 or TRBD2 (5 bases each). V was trimmed by 2 bases and J by 7 bases, leaving 14 bases between them. The CDR3 sequence is 14 residues long. The CDR3 sequence is CASSLNGGGGTQYF. The CDR3 DNA reads as TGTGCCAGCAGTTTAAACGGCGGTGGGGGGACCCAGTACTTC.

This clonotype was seen ten or more times. The chain links TRBV5-1 to TRBJ1-5, with no clear D. The CDR3 has 15 residues. Trimming removed 0 bases from V and 3 bases from J, with 10 bases in between. The germline gives CDR1 SGHRS, CDR2 YFSETQ. The CDR3 loop is CASSLDSGSNQPQHF. In DNA, the CDR3 is TGCGCCAGCAGCTTGGATTCGGGGTCCAATCAGCCCCAGCATTTT.

The J gene is TRBJ1-3, the V gene TRBV12-3 or TRBV12-4; TRBD1 is a possible D gene (6 bases). The V end was cut by 3 bases, the J end by 3 bases, with 12 bases between. The CDR3 is 15 amino acids. The CDR3 reads CASSFGGLSGNTIYF. The CDR3 region has the DNA TGTGCCAGCAGTTTTGGGGGGCTAAGTGGAAACACCATATATTTT.

This clonotype was observed a handful of times. The rearrangement joins TRBV20-1 to TRBJ2-1; D tentatively fits TRBD1 or TRBD2 (5 bases each). Germline assignment: CDR1 DFQATT and CDR2 SNEGSKA (reference sequence). This CDR3 spans 15 amino acids. Trimming stripped 1 base from V and 7 bases from J, with 17 bases between. CDR3 sequence: CSARVGPTFGNEQFF. CDR3 DNA sequence: TGCAGTGCTAGAGTGGGACCGACCTTCGGGAATGAGCAGTTCTTC.

In this sample, this clonotype turned up a few times. The J gene is TRBJ2-2, the V gene TRBV5-1, with D possibly being TRBD2 (6 bases). V was cut by 0 bases and J by 5 bases, with 14 bases left in between. The germline V gene has CDR1 SGHRS and CDR2 YFSETQ. CDR3 size: 16 residues. The CDR3 DNA is TGCGCCAGCAGCTTGGTTGGTAGCGGAGGGACCGGGGAGCTGTTTTTT. The encoded protein is CASSLVGSGGTGELFF.

This clonotype was seen only a few times. V is TRBV5-1 and J is TRBJ2-7; possibly TRBD2 for D (6 bases). The CDR3 totals 14 residues. The ends were cut back, 1 base at V and 2 bases at J, with 10 bases in the middle. Germline values: CDR1 SGHRS, CDR2 YFSETQ. CDR3 DNA sequence: TGCGCCAGCAGCTTGAGTCCGGGAGCCTACGAGCAGTACTTC. Protein product: CASSLSPGAYEQYF.

The chain links TRBV5-1 to TRBJ2-5, with TRBD1 identical over 7 bases. The germline gives CDR1 SGHRS, CDR2 YFSETQ. Losses at the gene ends were 0 bases for V and 4 bases for J; bases not matched to a gene: 6. This CDR3 is 15 amino acids long. CDR3 sequence (DNA): TGCGCCAGCAGCTTGGCGAATTCAGGGGGAGAGACCCAGTACTTC. Amino acids: CASSLANSGGETQYF.

In its sample, this clonotype was seen a few times. The germline gene is not matched at one end of the junction; a read error may be the cause. The gene calls are TRBV20-1 and TRBJ2-1, with D unresolved. There are 12 residues in the CDR3. Germline CDR1 reads DFQATT; CDR2 reads SNEGSKA (reference sequence). CDR3 region: CSASSGAPMKLF. CDR3 nucleotide sequence: TGCAGTGCTAGTTCTGGCGCCCCCATGAAGCTCTTC.

This clonotype was counted between two and nine times. This rearrangement joins TRBV2 to TRBJ2-1; D perhaps matches TRBD2 (5 bases). The V end lost 0 bases, the J end lost 1 base, and 13 bases lay between the germline ends. The CDR3 loop spans 17 amino acids. The V gene's germline CDR1 is SNHLY and CDR2 FYNNEI. The CDR3 coding sequence is TGTGCCAGCAGTGAAGCAGGATCAGCGGCGTCCTACAATGAGCAGTTCTTC. Translating it yields CASSEAGSAASYNEQFF.

This clonotype has a handful of counts. The rearrangement uses TRBV10-3 and TRBJ1-4, with D unresolved. The V and J ends lost 0 bases and 0 bases respectively, with 5 bases between them. This CDR3 has 15 residues. The germline CDR1 and CDR2 sequences are ENHRY and SYGVKD. The CDR3 nucleotides read TGTGCCATCAGTGAGTCTGGGCCAACTAATGAAAAACTGTTTTTT. Translated: CAISESGPTNEKLFF.

V and J are TRBV20-1 and TRBJ2-3; D is perhaps TRBD1 (6 bases). The V end lost 3 bases, the J end lost 5 bases, and 18 bases lay between the germline ends. CDR3 length: 15 residues. Germline V gene data show CDR1 as DFQATT and CDR2 as SNEGSKA (reference sequence). CDR3 amino acids: CSASLQGRAGDTQYF. Written as DNA, the CDR3 is TGCAGTGCTAGTCTACAGGGTAGGGCTGGAGATACGCAGTATTTT.

This clonotype showed up just a few times. The chain uses TRBV5-5 and TRBJ2-1; no firm D call. Looked up from germline, CDR1 is SGHKS and CDR2 is YYEKEE (reference sequence). The CDR3 covers 11 residues. V shed 4 bases and J shed 13 bases, with 12 bases lying between them. The CDR3 reads CASSLTTPQFF. The CDR3 DNA follows: TGTGCCAGCAGCCTCACGACTCCCCAGTTCTTC.

This clonotype turned up a few times. This chain's CDR3 is CASSPSANYGYTF. CDR3 bases: TGTGCCAGCAGCCCCTCAGCTAACTATGGCTACACCTTC. The rearrangement joins TRBV7-8 to TRBJ1-2, with D hard to call. This CDR3 has 13 amino acids. Trimming removed 5 bases at V and 0 bases at J, with 7 bases between. Per the germline V gene, CDR1 is SGHVS and CDR2 is FQNEAQ.

This sequence joins TRBV7-2 and TRBJ2-1; 8 bases are shared with TRBD2. Germline-derived CDR1 and CDR2 are SGHTA and FQGNSA. With 3 bases clipped from V and 7 bases from J, the junction kept 14 bases outside the gene matches. The CDR3 is 17 amino acids. The CDR3 loop is CASSFWGGLAGKNEQFF. For the CDR3, the DNA is TGTGCCAGCAGCTTTTGGGGTGGATTAGCGGGAAAAAATGAGCAGTTCTTC. The variable domain in full, completed from reference TRBV7-2 and TRBJ2-1, reads GAGVSQSPSNKVTEKGKDVELRCDPISGHTALYWYRQSLGQGLEFLIYFQGNSAPDKSGLPSDRFSAERTGGSVSTLTIQRTQQEDSAVYLCASSFWGGLAGKNEQFFGPGTRLTVL.